Given below is one T cell receptor (beta chain) in context. These data come from a study of blood T cell repertoires in COVID-19. The V end lost 6 bases, the J end lost 8 bases, and 16 bases lay between the germline ends. The germline V gene encodes CDR1 MNHEY and CDR2 SVGAGI. CDR3 length equals 13 residues. While infection was still active, Seattle patients were enrolled and then followed longitudinally. Under the authors' procedure: Nucleated cell counts were estimated from reference gene primer amplification. Data came from immunoSEQ multiplex PCR; TCRdb stores just in-frame clones and leaves some out. V, J and clone size were drawn from that table, and D and trimming were deduced from the DNA. The sample comprises roughly 350,000 clones, 88% of which are singletons, and about 7% rests with the top ten.

Sequences were obtained from peripheral blood. This rearrangement joins TRBV6-5 to TRBJ1-2; no clear D gene. This sequence originates from a woman in her 70s with COVID-19, enrolled during active disease. This CDR3 reads CASSYRRDEGYTF. The CDR3 nucleotides read TGTGCCAGCAGCTACCGGCGGGATGAGGGCTACACCTTC.